This TCR beta chain stems from a study of breast tumors, draining lymph nodes, adjacent tissues. Study outcomes and limitations: Tumor TCR diversity was below lymph nodes but above nontumor tissue. Data only fit, rather than demonstrated, lymph node origin of most tumor T cells. Findings are consistent with lymph node origin and intratumoral expansion of most tumor T cells.

The germline gives CDR1 MDHEN, CDR2 SYDVKM. The V segment lost 6 bases and the J segment 6 bases; nucleotides outside the gene matches: 10. CDR3 length equals 14 residues. This clonotype was seen ten or more times. Its antigen is still unknown. TCRdb re-called the multiplex PCR reads with MiXCR, one entry per CDR3 protein. The table includes tens of thousands of distinct CDR3 sequences, 23% detected once. Material for sequencing was breast tumor tissue. The rearrangement uses TRBV28 and TRBJ2-7; 8 bases agree with TRBD1. This TCR was recovered from a female donor with breast cancer. Some clones in this sample may be carry-over from other donors' samples. The CDR3, as DNA: TGTGCCAGCAGCCTTTCGCAGGGGGCCTCCGAGCAGTACTTC. Translating gives CASSLSQGASEQYF.